The 7 T cell receptor beta chains reported below all come from one sample, sequenced in a study of T cells in Graves' hyperthyroidism and ophthalmopathy. Authors of the study amplified TCR beta CDR3 regions from RNA transcripts. The primer set for the first-round RT-PCR of the TCR CDR3 was HTBI. One entry per CDR3 protein results from TCRdb running MiXCR on the multiplex PCR reads. Here the sample spans approximately 560,000 distinct CDR3 sequences, 15% to 19% being singletons. The sample comprised blood. The origin of the receptors is a woman aged 25 to 39 with Graves' hyperthyroidism.

There are a few counts of this clonotype. The V gene is TRBV2, the J gene TRBJ1-2; 7 bases line up with TRBD1. CDR3 size: 16 residues. J lost 5 bases, V lost 6 bases, and 15 bases had no gene match. The germline CDR1 and CDR2 sequences are SNHLY and FYNNEI. The CDR3 is CASSHGGGATQYGYTF. DNA of the CDR3: TGTGCCAGCAGCCACGGAGGGGGCGCGACCCAATATGGCTACACCTTC.

The chain couples TRBV11-2 to TRBJ1-2, with no clear D. CDR1 is SGHAT and CDR2 is FQNNGV in the germline V gene. V lost 5 bases and J lost 4, with 17 bases in between. The CDR3 runs 15 residues. The CDR3 DNA follows: TGTGCCAGCAGCCGAGACGGAAGAAGTCTCTATGGCTACACCTTC. It translates to CASSRDGRSLYGYTF.

Worth noting for this clonotype: Possible read error: a much larger clone is one base away. V gene TRBV11-2 combines with J gene TRBJ2-2; no clear D gene. The CDR3 contains 14 residues. V shed 6 bases and J shed 0 bases, with 8 bases lying between them. Germline CDR1 reads SGHAT; CDR2 reads FQNNGV. CDR3 nucleotides: TGTGCCAGCAGTCATGGTCCGAACACCGGGGAGCTGTTTTTT. Protein product: CASSHGPNTGELFF.

This clonotype has ten or more counts. The chain has TRBV27 and TRBJ2-2, with 7 bases identical to TRBD2. In germline, CDR1 is MNHEY, CDR2 SMNVEV (reference sequence). The CDR3 extends over 14 amino acids. The V segment lost 0 bases and the J segment 6 bases; nucleotides outside the gene matches: 1. The CDR3 DNA reads as TGTGCCAGCAGTTTATCACTAGCGTCCGGGGAGCTGTTTTTT. Translation gives CASSLSLASGELFF.

The V and J genes are TRBV20-1 and TRBJ1-2; 7 bases are shared with TRBD1. After removal of 6 bases from V and 6 bases from J, the junction contained 4 bases not matched to a gene. The germline gives CDR1 DFQATT, CDR2 SNEGSKA (reference sequence). The CDR3 is made up of 11 amino acids. The CDR3 coding sequence is TGCAGTGCCACAGGGGCGGATGGCTACACCTTC. Translating it yields CSATGADGYTF.

The chain is built from TRBV7-2 and TRBJ2-1; possibly TRBD2 for D (6 bases). V lost 3 bases, J lost 2 bases, and 11 bases lay in between. Germline V lookup: CDR1 SGHTA, CDR2 FQGNSA. The CDR3 is 15 amino acids. For the CDR3, the DNA is TGTGCCAGCAGCTTCTACGGGGGACCCTACAATGAGCAGTTCTTC. This sequence encodes CASSFYGGPYNEQFF.

This clonotype showed up many times. CDR3 nucleotides: TGTGCCAGCAGTGAAGACAGGGAGGACTATGGCTACACCTTC. Residues: CASSEDREDYGYTF. The chain employs TRBV6-1 and TRBJ1-2; TRBD1 is a possible D gene (6 bases). The CDR3 sequence is 14 residues long. Trimming removed 1 base at V and 3 bases at J, with 9 bases between. Looked up from germline, CDR1 is MNHNS and CDR2 is SASEGT.